The next 3 T cell receptor beta chains were all read from a single sample in a study of glioma-infiltrating T cells after dendritic cell vaccination (dated by TCRdb to the mid-2010s). The time point label for this specimen denotes: after dendritic cell vaccination, including at tumor progression/relapse. The library was built by means of the immunoSEQ multiplex PCR assay. TCRdb re-hosts the immuneACCESS table, in-frame sequences only. Its copies lack some clones; in the studies checked, an unresolved V gene accounts for under half of them, and the cause for the rest is not known. In all, the sample holds tens of thousands of clones, and just under 85% of those were seen once. The ten most abundant clones make up less than 20% of the sample. This specimen consisted of blood, obtained after dendritic cell vaccination. These receptors were collected from a human donor with glioblastoma.

The V and J genes are TRBV5-6 and TRBJ2-2; 8 bases fit TRBD2. J lost 4 bases, V lost 4 bases, and 12 bases had no gene match. Germline V gene lookup returns CDR1 SGHDT and CDR2 YYEEEE. The CDR3 loop spans 17 amino acids. For the CDR3, the DNA is TGTGCCAGCAGCCCCTGGACTAGCCTGTCGAGCACCGGGGAGCTGTTTTTT. Translation: CASSPWTSLSSTGELFF.

V is TRBV5-1 and J is TRBJ1-2; TRBD1 matches at 7 bases. This CDR3 has 15 residues. Germline trimming cut 4 bases from V and 1 base from J; bases unmatched to any gene: 7. CDR1 and CDR2 (germline): SGHRS, YFSETQ. In nucleotides, the CDR3 is TGCGCCAGCAGCGCGAAAACAGGGGTTAACTATGGCTACACCTTC. Translated: CASSAKTGVNYGYTF.

The V call is TRBV6-5, the J call TRBJ2-2, with D perhaps TRBD2 (6 bases). Germline values: CDR1 MNHEY, CDR2 SVGAGI. CDR3 length: 13 amino acids. V lost 11 bases and J 2 bases, leaving 12 bases between the germline ends. The CDR3 DNA reads as TGTGCCGCCGGACTAACAAACACCGGGGAGCTGTTTTTT. Its protein product is CAAGLTNTGELFF.